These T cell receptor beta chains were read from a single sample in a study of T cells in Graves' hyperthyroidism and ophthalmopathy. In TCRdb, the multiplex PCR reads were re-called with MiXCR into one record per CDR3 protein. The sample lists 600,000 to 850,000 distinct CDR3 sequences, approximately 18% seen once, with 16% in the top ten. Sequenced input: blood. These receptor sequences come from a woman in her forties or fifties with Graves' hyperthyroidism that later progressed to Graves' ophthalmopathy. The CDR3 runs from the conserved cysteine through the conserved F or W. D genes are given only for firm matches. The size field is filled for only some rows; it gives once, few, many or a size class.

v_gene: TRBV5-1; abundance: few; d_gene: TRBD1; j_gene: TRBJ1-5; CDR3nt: TGCGCCAGCAGCTTGGATGGGACAGCCAGCAATCAGCCCCAGCATTTT; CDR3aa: CASSLDGTASNQPQHF
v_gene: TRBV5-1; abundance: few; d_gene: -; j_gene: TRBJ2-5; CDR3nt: TGCGCCAGCAGCTTCGTCCTACAAGAGACCCAGTACTTC; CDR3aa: CASSFVLQETQYF
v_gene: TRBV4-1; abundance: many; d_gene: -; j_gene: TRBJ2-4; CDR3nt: TGCGCCAGCAGCCCCCTTGGATTAGCCAAAAACATTCAGTACTTC; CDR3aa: CASSPLGLAKNIQYF
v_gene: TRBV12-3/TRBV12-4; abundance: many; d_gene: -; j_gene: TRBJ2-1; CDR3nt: TGTGCCAGCAGTTTTATCGCAGTTTACAATGAGCAGTTCTTC; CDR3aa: CASSFIAVYNEQFF
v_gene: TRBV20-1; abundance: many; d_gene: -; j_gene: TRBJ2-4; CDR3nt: TGCAGTGCTAGTGACAGGGCCAAAAACATTCAGTACTTC; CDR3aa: CSASDRAKNIQYF
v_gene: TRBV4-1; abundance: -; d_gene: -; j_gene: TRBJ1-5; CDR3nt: TGCGCCAGCAGCCAAGGGGGTGGCCTGGATCAGCCCCAGCATTTT; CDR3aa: CASSQGGGLDQPQHF
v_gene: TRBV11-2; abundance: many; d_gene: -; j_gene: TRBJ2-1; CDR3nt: TGTGCCAGCAGCTTAGGCAGCAACAATGAGCAGTTCTTC; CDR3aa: CASSLGSNNEQFF
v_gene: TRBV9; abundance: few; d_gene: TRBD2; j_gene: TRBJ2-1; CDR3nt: TGTGCCAGCAGCGTCGCGGGGGCCTACAATGAGCAGTTCTTC; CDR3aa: CASSVAGAYNEQFF
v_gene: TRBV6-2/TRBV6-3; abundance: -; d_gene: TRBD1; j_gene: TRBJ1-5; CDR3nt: TGTGCCAGCAGTGAACGGACAGGGGGTGGCAGTTGTAGCAATCAGCCCCAGCATTTT; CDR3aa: CASSERTGGGSCSNQPQHF
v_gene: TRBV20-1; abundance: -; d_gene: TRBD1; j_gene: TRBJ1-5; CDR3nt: TGCAGTGCTAAAGTTCTGGGACAGGGGCTCCTTTTCAATCAGCCCCAGCATTTT; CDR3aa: CSAKVLGQGLLFNQPQHF
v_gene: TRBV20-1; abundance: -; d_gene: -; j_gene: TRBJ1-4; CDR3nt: TGCAGTGCCGGCCACATCACAACTAATGAAAAACTGTTTTTT; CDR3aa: CSAGHITTNEKLFF
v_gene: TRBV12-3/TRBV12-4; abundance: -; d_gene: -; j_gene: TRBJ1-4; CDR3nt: TGTGCCAGCAGTTTGTCGGGTCTAGGCCCCTCGGAAAAACTGTTTTTT; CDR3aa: CASSLSGLGPSEKLFF
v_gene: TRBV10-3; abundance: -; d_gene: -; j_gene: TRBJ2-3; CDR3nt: TGTGCCATCCAGTCGTTACTTAAAGACACAGATACGCAGTATTTT; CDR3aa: CAIQSLLKDTDTQYF
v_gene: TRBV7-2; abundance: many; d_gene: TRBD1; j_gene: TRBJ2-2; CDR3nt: TGTGCCAGCAGCTTAGCGCGAGGGGGCTTACACGGAACCGGGGAGCTGTTTTTT; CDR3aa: CASSLARGGLHGTGELFF
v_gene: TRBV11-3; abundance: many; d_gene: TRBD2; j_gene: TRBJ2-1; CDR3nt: TGTGCCAGCAGCTTAGGGGGGGGAAGCTCCTACAATGAGCAGTTCTTC; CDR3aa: CASSLGGGSSYNEQFF
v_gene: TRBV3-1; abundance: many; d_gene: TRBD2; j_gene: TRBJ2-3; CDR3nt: TGTGCCAGCAGCCAAGTCCCGGGACTAGCGGGCACAGATACGCAGTATTTT; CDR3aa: CASSQVPGLAGTDTQYF
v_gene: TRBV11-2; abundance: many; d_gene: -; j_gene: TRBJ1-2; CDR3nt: TGTGCCAGCAGCTTAGCTGCTAACTATGGCTACACCTTC; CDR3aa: CASSLAANYGYTF
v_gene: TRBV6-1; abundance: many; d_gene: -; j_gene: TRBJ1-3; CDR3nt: TGTGCCAGCAGCAGGGCCTCTGGAAACACCATATATTTT; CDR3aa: CASSRASGNTIYF
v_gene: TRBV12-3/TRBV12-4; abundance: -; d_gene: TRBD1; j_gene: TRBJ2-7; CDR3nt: TGTGCCAGCAGTTTCGAGCAGGGGGCCGAGCAGTACTTC; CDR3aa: CASSFEQGAEQYF
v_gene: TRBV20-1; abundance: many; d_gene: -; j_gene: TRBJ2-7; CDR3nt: TGCAGTGCTAGAGGTAGCGGCAGGCCAGCCTACGAGCAGTACTTC; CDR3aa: CSARGSGRPAYEQYF
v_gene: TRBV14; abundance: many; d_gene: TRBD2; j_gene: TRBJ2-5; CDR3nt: TGTGCCAGCAGCCAAGGGGTGCGGGGGATCGGAGAGACCCAGTACTTC; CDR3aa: CASSQGVRGIGETQYF
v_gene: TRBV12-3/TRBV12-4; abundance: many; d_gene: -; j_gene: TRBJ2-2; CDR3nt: TGTGCCAGCAGTTTAGTGGGGGGGGCCGCCGGGGAGCTGTTTTTT; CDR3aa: CASSLVGGAAGELFF
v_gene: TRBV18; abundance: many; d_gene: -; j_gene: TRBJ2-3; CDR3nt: TGTGCCAGCTCACCAATCACTGGGGTGGAGAGCACAGATACGCAGTATTTT; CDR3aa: CASSPITGVESTDTQYF
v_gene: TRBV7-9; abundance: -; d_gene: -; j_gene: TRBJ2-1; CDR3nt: TGTGCCAGCAGCTTAACTGTCTCTGATGAGCAGTTCTTC; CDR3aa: CASSLTVSDEQFF
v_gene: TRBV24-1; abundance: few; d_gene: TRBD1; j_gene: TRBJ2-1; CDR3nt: TGTGCCACCAGTGAGCCGGGACAGGCCTACAATGAGCAGTTCTTC; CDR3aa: CATSEPGQAYNEQFF
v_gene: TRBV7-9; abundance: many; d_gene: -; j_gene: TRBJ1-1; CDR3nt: TGTGCCAGCAGCTTAGAGGCGACAGTGGGTTTCTTT; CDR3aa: CASSLEATVGFF
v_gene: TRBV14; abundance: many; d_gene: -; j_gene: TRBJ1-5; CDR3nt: TGTGCCAGCAGCCAAGGGGGTAGTAGCAATCAGCCCCAGCATTTT; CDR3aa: CASSQGGSSNQPQHF
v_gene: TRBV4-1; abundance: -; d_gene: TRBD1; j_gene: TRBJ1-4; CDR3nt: TGCGCCAGCAGCCTTACCTTAACCGGGACAGGGGATGAAAAACTGTTTTTT; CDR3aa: CASSLTLTGTGDEKLFF
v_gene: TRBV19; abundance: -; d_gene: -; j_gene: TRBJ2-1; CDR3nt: TGTGCCAGTAGTATTGCAGGGGTCTCCTACAATGAGCAGTTCTTC; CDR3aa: CASSIAGVSYNEQFF
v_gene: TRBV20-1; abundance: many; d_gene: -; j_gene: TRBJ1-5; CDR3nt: TGCAGTGCTACCAGGACAGCTAGCAATCAGCCCCAGCATTTT; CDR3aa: CSATRTASNQPQHF
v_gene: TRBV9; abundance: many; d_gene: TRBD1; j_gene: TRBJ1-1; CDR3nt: TGTGCCAGCAGCGACAGGGGTGGAACTGAAGCTTTCTTT; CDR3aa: CASSDRGGTEAFF
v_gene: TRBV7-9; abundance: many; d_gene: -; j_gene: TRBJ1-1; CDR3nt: TGTGCCAGCAGCACACTGGGGGTGAACACTGAAGCTTTCTTT; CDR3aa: CASSTLGVNTEAFF
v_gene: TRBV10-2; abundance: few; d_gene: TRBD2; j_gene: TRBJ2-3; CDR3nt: TGCGCCAGCAGTGAGCCCACGGCCCCTAGCGGGGGGGCAAGTATCACAGATACGCAGTATTTT; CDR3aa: CASSEPTAPSGGASITDTQYF
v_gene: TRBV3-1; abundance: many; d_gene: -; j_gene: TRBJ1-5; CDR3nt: TGTGCCAGCAGCCAAGATCCCGGGGGCAATCAGCCCCAGCATTTT; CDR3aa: CASSQDPGGNQPQHF
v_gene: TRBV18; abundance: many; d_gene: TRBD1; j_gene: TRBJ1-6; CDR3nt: TGTGCCAGCTCACCGGGACAGGGCTATTCACCCCTCCACTTT; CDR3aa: CASSPGQGYSPLHF
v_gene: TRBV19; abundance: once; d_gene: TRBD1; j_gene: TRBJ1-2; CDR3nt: TGTGCCAGCCGATTCCGGGACAGGGACGGCTACACCTTC; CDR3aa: CASRFRDRDGYTF
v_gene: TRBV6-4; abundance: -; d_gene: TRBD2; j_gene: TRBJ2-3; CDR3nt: TGTGCCAGCAGGAGACTAGCGGGGGAAGGTACAGATACGCAGTATTTT; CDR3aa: CASRRLAGEGTDTQYF